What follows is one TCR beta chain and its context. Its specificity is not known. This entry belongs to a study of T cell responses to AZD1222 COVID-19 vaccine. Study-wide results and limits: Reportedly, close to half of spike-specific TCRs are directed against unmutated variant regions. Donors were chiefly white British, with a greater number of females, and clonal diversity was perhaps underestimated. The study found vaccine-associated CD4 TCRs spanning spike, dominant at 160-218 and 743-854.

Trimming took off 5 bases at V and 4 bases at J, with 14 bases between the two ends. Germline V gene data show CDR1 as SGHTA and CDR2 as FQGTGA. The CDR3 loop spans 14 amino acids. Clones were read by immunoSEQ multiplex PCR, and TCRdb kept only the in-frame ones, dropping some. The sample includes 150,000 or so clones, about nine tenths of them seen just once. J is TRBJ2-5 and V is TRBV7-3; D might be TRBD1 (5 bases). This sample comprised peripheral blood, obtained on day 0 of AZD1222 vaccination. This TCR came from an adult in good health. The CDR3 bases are TGTGCCAGCAGCCCCCAAGACAGTTCAGAGACCCAGTACTTC. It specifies CASSPQDSSETQYF.